This note documents a single T cell receptor beta chain sequence. This record belongs to a study of shared clonotypes between healthy human individuals. Template for every sorted-subset replicate PCR totaled about 0.2 ug DNA, some 30,000 T cell genomes. Authors' data handling: From ImmunoSEQ came sequences covering only the junction and carrying no quality scores, so filtering differed. Clones were sequenced by immunoSEQ multiplex PCR, and TCRdb holds only the in-frame ones, with some missing. The DNA was the basis for D and trimming; V, J and clone size are from that table. The sample holds about 820,000 clones; around 92% are singletons and the top ten take approximately 25%. The ends were cut back, 5 bases at V and 0 bases at J, with 17 bases in the middle. CDR1 and CDR2 from the germline V gene are SGHVS and FQNEAQ. The CDR3 runs 16 residues. It was CD45RO-negative cells, positively selected for CCR7, that made up naive CD8 cells, with terminally differentiated effector memory CD45RA+ cells excluded.

The sample comprised naive CD8+ T cells sorted from blood. The chain recombines TRBV7-8 with TRBJ2-7; no clear D gene. This receptor was taken from a man aged 25-40 years in good health. The CDR3 loop is CASSPYLAKNSYEQYF. The CDR3 bases are TGTGCCAGCAGCCCATACTTGGCGAAAAACTCCTACGAGCAGTACTTC.